This T cell receptor beta chain was observed in a study of tumor-infiltrating lymphocytes in primary liver carcinoma. At the level of the study: Male and female patients aged 30 to 69 years made up the cohort. Findings of the study overall: Lower overlap was observed for tumor-adjacent and tumor-blood pairs relative to tumor region pairs. It was in tumors, not blood, that the top-250-clone fraction was significantly higher (p = 0.039). Bulk unsorted samples prevented comparison of CD4+ and CD8+ repertoires.

The blood RNA (from unsorted whole blood) was obtained, and germline DNA was also extracted. The template, about 540 ng total RNA, yielded TCR beta cDNA made with a constant-region primer. Generation of the TCR beta libraries relied on three nested multiplex PCR rounds using slightly modified ARM-PCR. Forward primers for TRBV1-TRBV30 and a C-beta reverse primer served the first two PCR rounds, at about 10 cycles each. TCRdb re-called the multiplex PCR reads through MiXCR, storing one row per CDR3 protein. The sample records about 200,000 distinct CDR3 sequences, about 61% being singletons. This CDR3 spans 16 amino acids. CDR1 and CDR2 from the germline V gene are SEHNR and FQNEAQ (reference sequence). Trimming removed 1 base from V and 3 bases from J; junction bases left unmatched: 9. This clonotype came up once. Its antigen remains unknown.

This TCR came from an older woman with primary liver carcinoma and hepatitis B virus infection. V gene TRBV7-9 combines with J gene TRBJ2-7; 7 bases align to TRBD2. Sequences were obtained from peripheral blood. The CDR3 bases are TGTGCCAGCAGCTTAGAGGGGACTGGGGGGGACTACGAGCAGTACTTC. This gives the protein CASSLEGTGGDYEQYF.